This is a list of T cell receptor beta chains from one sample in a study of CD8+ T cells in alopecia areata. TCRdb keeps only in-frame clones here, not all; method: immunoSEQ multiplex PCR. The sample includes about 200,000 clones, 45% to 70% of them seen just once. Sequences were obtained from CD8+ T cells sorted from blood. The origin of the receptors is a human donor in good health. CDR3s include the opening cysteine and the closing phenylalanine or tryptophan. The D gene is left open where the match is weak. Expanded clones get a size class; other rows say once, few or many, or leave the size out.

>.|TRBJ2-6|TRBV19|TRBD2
TGTGCCAGTAGTCTGATGGGGAGGGCCTCCGGGGCCAACGTCCTGACTTTC
CASSLMGRASGANVLTF
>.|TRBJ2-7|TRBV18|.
TGTGCCAGCTCCCCCGGGACGGGAGCCTACGAGCAGTACTTC
CASSPGTGAYEQYF
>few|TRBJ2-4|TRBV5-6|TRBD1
TGTGCCAGCAGCCGCACGACAGGGCCCAAAAACATTCAGTACTTC
CASSRTTGPKNIQYF
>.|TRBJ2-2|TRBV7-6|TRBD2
TGTGCCAGCGGAACAGAGACTAGCGGGGGTTACGCGAACACCGGGGAGCTGTTTTTT
CASGTETSGGYANTGELFF
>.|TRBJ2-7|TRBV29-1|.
TGCAGCGTTGGGGAGGACTGGGGCTCCTACGAGCAGTACTTC
CSVGEDWGSYEQYF
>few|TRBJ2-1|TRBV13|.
TGTGCCAGCAGCCCACGGGGGAGCTCCTACAATGAGCAGTTCTTC
CASSPRGSSYNEQFF
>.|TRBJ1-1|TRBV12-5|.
TGTGCTAGTGGTTTGGTAGCAGGGGAAGCTTTCTTT
CASGLVAGEAFF
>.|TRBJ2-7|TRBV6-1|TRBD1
TGTGCCAGCAGTGGGACAGGGCTTAACGAGCAGTACTTC
CASSGTGLNEQYF
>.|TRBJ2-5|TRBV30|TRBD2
TGTGCCTCCGGACCTAGCGGGGTGCATTTGTACTTC
CASGPSGVHLYF
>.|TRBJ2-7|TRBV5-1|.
TGCGCCAGCAGCTTCGGGACGGATCCCTACGAGCAGTACTTC
CASSFGTDPYEQYF
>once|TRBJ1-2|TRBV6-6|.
TGTGCCAGCAGTTCCCGGAATGAGGGGGGCTACACCTTC
CASSSRNEGGYTF
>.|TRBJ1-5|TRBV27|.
TGTGCCACTAGGGGTCGGGGCGCTCAGCCCCAGCATTTT
CATRGRGAQPQHF
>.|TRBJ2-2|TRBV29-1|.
TGCAGCGGAGTGAAGGGTAACACCGGGGAGCTGTTTTTT
CSGVKGNTGELFF
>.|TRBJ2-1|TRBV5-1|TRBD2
TGCGCCAGCAGCTTGGTTCCCAGCGGGGGATACAATGAGCAGTTCTTC
CASSLVPSGGYNEQFF
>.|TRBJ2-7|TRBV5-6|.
TGTGCCAGCAGCTATAACTACGAGCAGTACTTC
CASSYNYEQYF
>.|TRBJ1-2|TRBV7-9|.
TGTGCCAGCAGCCCCCCGGGGGGCCCTGCTTTTGGCTACACCTTC
CASSPPGGPAFGYTF
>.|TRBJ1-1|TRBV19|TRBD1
TGTGCCAGTAGTATCACGCAGGGGGCTGGTACTGAAGCTTTCTTT
CASSITQGAGTEAFF
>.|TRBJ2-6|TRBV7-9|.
TGTGCCAGCAGCCCTTCCTTGATGGGGGCCAACGTCCTGACTTTC
CASSPSLMGANVLTF
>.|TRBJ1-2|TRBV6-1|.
TGTGCCAGCAGTGAAGCGTCAGTGGGGCTTTCGGGCTATGGCTACACCTTC
CASSEASVGLSGYGYTF
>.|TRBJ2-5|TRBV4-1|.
TGCGCCAGCAGCCCGTATCAGAGGGAGACCCAGTACTTC
CASSPYQRETQYF
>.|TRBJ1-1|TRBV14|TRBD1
TGTGCCAGCAGCCGGGGACAGGGGCAGACTGAAGCTTTCTTT
CASSRGQGQTEAFF
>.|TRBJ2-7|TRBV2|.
TGTGCCAGCAGTGTGTGGCCCCGTAGCTCCTACGAGCAGTACTTC
CASSVWPRSSYEQYF
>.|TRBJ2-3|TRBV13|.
TGTGCCAGCAGCTCCGGGGATACGCAGTATTTT
CASSSGDTQYF
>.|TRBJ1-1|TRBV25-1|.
TGTGCCAGCGGGGAGGGGGCTGAAGCTTTCTTT
CASGEGAEAFF
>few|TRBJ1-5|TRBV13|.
TGTGCCAGCAGCTTAGGGAGTGGACAGCCCCAGCATTTT
CASSLGSGQPQHF
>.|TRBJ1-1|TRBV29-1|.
TGCAGCGTCGAAAGGGGCCGGGGCACTGAAGCTTTCTTT
CSVERGRGTEAFF
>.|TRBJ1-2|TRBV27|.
TGTGCCAGCAGCTCGACGGACGGCGTTTATGGCTACACCTTC
CASSSTDGVYGYTF
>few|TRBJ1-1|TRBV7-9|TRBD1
TGTGCCAGCAGCATACCGAACAGGGGTGGTGAAGCTTTCTTT
CASSIPNRGGEAFF
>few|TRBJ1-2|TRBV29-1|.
TGCAGCGTTTGGGGAAATGGCTACACCTTC
CSVWGNGYTF
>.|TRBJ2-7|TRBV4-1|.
TGCGCCAGCAGCCTAGCGGCCACCATCGAGCAGTACTTC
CASSLAATIEQYF
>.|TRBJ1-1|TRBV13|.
TGTGCCAGCAGCCTACGAGGGAACACTGAAGCTTTCTTT
CASSLRGNTEAFF
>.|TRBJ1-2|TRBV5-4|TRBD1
TGTGCCAGCAGCTGGTCCACCCCGGGACAGGACTTC
CASSWSTPGQDF
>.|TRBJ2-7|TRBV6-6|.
TGTGCCAGCAGCCACAGCTACGAGCAGTACTTC
CASSHSYEQYF
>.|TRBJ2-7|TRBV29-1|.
TGCAGCGTTGAACAAGGGGAAACCTACGAGCAGTACTTC
CSVEQGETYEQYF
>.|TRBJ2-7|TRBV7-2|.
TGTGCCAGCAGCTTAGAATTTCGCGGGCTGAGCTCCTACGAGCAGTACTTC
CASSLEFRGLSSYEQYF
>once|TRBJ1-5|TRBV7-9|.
TGTGCCAGCAGCCTAGGGGGGGAAAATCAGCCCCAGCATTTT
CASSLGGENQPQHF
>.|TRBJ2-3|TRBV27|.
TGTGCCAGCAGTTTGGACACAGATACGCAGTATTTT
CASSLDTDTQYF
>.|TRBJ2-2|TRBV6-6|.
TGTGCCAGCAGTTACGGGACGGAGAACACCGGGGAGCTGTTTTTT
CASSYGTENTGELFF
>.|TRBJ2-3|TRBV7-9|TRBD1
TGTGCCAGCAGCCCAAGACAGGGGACAGATACGCAGTATTTT
CASSPRQGTDTQYF
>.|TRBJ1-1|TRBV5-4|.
TGTGCCAGCAGCTTATTAAGGGGTCAGAACACTGAAGCTTTCTTT
CASSLLRGQNTEAFF
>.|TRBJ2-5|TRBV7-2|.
TGTGCCAGCACCCAAGGGGCGGGGTACCAAGAGACCCAGTACTTC
CASTQGAGYQETQYF
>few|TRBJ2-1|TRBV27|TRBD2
TGTGCCAGCAGTTTAGGCGGCGGGGGGGTACAGTTCTTC
CASSLGGGGVQFF
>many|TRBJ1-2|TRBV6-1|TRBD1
TGTGCCAGCAGTCGAACAGGGGAGACGGATGGCTACACCTTC
CASSRTGETDGYTF
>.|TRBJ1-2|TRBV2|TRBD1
TGTGCCAGCAGTGATCAAGGGACAGGGACTGATGGCTACACCTTC
CASSDQGTGTDGYTF